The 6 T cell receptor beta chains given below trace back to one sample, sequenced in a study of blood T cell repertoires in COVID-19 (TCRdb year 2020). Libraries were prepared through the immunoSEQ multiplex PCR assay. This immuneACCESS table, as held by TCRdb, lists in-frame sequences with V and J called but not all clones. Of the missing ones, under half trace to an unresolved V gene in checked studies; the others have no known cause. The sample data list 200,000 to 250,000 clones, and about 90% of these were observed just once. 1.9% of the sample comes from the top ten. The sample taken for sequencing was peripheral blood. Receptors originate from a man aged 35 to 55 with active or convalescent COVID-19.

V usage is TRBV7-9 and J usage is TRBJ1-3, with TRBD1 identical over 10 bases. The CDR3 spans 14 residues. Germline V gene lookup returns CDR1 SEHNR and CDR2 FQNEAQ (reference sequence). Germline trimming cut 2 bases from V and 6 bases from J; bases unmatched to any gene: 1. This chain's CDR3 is CASSLRQGANTIYF. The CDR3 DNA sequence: TGTGCCAGCAGCTTACGACAGGGGGCAAACACCATATATTTT.

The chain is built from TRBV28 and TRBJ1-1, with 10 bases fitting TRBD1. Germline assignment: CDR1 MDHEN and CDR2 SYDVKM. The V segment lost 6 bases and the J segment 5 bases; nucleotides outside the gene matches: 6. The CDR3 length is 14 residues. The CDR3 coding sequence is TGTGCCAGCAGATTACCGGGACAGGGGACTGAAGCTTTCTTT. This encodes CASRLPGQGTEAFF.

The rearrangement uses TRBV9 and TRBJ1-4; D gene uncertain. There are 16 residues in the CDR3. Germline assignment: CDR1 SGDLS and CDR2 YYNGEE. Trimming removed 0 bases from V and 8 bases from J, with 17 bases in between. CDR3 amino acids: CASSVEGGRAREKLFF. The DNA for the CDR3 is TGTGCCAGCAGCGTAGAAGGAGGGAGGGCGCGAGAAAAACTGTTTTTT.

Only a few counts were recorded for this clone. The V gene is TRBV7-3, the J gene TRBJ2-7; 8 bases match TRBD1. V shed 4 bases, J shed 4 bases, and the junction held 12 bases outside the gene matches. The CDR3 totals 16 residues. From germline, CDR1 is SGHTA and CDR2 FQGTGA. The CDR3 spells CASSSTPGTGSYEQYF. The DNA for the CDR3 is TGTGCCAGCAGCTCGACCCCCGGGACAGGAAGTTACGAGCAGTACTTC.

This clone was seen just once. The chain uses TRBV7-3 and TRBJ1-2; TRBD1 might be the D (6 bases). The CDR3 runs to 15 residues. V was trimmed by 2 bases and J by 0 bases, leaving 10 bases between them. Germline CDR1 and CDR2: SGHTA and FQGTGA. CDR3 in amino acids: CASSLGQGTNYGYTF. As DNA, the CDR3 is TGTGCCAGCAGCTTAGGCCAGGGGACTAACTATGGCTACACCTTC.

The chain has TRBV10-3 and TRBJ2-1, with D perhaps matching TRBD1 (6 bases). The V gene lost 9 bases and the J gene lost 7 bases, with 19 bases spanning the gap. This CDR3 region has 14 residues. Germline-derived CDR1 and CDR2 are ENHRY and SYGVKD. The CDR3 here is CAIQGLGVGNEQFF. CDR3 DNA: TGTGCCATTCAGGGGTTAGGGGTCGGTAATGAGCAGTTCTTC.